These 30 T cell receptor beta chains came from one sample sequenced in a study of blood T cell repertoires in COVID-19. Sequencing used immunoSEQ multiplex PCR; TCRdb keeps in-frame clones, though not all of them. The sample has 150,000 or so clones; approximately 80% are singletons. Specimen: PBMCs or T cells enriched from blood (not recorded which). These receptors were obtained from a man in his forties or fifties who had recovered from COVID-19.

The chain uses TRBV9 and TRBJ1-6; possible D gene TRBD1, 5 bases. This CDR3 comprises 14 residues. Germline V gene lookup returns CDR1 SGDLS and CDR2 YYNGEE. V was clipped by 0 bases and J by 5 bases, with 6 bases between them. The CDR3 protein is CASSVAGNNSPLHF. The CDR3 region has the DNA TGTGCCAGCAGCGTAGCAGGGAATAATTCACCCCTCCACTTT.

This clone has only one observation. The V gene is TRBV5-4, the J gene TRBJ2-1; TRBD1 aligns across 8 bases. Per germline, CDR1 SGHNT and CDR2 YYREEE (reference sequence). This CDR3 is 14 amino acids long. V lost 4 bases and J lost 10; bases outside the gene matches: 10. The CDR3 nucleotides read TGTGCCAGCAGCGCTGGTCAGGGGGCCGGGGAGCAGTTCTTC. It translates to CASSAGQGAGEQFF.

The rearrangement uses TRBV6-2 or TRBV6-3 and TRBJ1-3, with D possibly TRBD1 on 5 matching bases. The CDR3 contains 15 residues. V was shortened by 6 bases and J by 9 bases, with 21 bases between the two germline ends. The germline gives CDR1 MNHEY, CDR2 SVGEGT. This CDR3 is CASSRQRQSGGTIYF. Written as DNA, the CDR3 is TGTGCCAGCAGCAGACAGAGGCAATCCGGCGGCACCATATATTTT.

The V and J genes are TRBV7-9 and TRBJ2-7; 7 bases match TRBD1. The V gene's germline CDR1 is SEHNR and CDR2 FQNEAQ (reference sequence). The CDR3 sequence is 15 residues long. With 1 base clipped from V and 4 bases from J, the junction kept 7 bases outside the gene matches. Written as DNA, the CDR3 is TGTGCCAGCAGCTTAGATGGGACAGAAGATTACGAGCAGTACTTC. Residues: CASSLDGTEDYEQYF.

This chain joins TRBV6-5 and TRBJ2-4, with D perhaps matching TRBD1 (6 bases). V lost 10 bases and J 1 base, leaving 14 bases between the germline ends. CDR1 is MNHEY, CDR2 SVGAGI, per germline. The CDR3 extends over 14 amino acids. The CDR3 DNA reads TGTGCCACCTCCTACAGGGAGGCCAAAAACATTCAGTACTTC. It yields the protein CATSYREAKNIQYF.

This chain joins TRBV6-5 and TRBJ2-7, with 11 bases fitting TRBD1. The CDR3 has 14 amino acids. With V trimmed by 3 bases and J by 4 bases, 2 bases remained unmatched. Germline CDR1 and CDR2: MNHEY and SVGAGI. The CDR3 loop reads CASSYGDRGYEQYF. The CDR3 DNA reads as TGTGCCAGCAGTTATGGGGACAGGGGGTACGAGCAGTACTTC.

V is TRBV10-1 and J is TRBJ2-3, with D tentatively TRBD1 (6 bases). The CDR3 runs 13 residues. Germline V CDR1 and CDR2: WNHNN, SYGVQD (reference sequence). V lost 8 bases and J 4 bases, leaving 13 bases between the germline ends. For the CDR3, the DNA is TGCGCCAGCCCCACCTCAGGGGCAGATACGCAGTATTTT. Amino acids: CASPTSGADTQYF.

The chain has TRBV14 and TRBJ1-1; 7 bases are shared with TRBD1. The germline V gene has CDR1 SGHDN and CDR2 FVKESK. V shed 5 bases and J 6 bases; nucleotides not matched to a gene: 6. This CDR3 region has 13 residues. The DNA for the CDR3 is TGTGCCAGCAGCGTCGTGACAGGGTCTGAAGCTTTCTTT. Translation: CASSVVTGSEAFF.

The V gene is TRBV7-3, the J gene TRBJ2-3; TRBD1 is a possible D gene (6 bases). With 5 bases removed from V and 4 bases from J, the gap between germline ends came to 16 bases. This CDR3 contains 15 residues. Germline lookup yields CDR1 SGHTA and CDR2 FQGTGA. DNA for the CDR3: TGTGCCAGCAGCCCAATCACAGGGACGGCAGATACGCAGTATTTT. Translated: CASSPITGTADTQYF.

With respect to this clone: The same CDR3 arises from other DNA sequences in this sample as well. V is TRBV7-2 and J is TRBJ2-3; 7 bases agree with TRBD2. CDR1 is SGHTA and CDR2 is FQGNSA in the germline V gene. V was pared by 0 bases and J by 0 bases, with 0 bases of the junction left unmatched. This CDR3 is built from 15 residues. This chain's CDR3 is CASSLAGGSTDTQYF. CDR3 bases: TGTGCCAGCAGCTTAGCGGGGGGGAGCACAGATACGCAGTATTTT.

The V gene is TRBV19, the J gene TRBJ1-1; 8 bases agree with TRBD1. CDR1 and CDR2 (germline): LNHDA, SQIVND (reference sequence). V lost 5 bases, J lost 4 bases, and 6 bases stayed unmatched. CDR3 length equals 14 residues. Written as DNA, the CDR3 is TGTGCCAGTAGTCCGGGACAGGCGGGCACTGAAGCTTTCTTT. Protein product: CASSPGQAGTEAFF.

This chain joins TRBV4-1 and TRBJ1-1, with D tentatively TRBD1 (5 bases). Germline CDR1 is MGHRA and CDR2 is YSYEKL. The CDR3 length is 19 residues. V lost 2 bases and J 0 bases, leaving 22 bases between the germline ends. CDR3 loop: CASSQPPGGGGRVNTEAFF. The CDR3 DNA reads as TGCGCCAGCAGCCAACCCCCGGGTGGGGGGGGAAGAGTGAACACTGAAGCTTTCTTT.

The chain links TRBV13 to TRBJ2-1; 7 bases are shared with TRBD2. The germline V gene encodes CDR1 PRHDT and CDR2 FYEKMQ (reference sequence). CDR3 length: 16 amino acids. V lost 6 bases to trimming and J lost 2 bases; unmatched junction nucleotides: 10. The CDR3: CASRGRLSGAYNEQFF. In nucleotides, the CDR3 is TGTGCCAGCAGGGGTAGGCTCAGCGGGGCCTACAATGAGCAGTTCTTC.

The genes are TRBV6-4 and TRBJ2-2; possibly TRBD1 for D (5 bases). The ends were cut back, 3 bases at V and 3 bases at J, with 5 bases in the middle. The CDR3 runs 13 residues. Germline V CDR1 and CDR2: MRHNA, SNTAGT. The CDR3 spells CASSEGDTGELFF. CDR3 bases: TGTGCCAGCAGTGAAGGGGACACCGGGGAGCTGTTTTTT.

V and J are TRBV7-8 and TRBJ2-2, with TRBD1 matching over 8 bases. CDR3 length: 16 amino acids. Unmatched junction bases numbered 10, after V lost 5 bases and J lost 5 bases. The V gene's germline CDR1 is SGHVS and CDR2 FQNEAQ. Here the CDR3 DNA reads TGTGCCAGCAGCACCCTGAGGGACAGGAGGACCGGGGAGCTGTTTTTT. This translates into CASSTLRDRRTGELFF. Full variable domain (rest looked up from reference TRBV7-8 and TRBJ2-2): GAGVSQSPRYKVAKRGQDVALRCDPISGHVSLFWYQQALGQGPEFLTYFQNEAQLDKSGLPSDRFFAERPEGSVSTLKIQRTQQEDSAVYLCASSTLRDRRTGELFFGEGSRLTVL.

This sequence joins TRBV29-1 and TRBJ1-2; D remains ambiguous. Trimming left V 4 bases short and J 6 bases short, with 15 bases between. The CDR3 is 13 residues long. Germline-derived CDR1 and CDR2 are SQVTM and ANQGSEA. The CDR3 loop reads CSVVVTWGDGYTF. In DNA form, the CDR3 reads TGCAGCGTTGTCGTTACCTGGGGAGATGGCTACACCTTC.

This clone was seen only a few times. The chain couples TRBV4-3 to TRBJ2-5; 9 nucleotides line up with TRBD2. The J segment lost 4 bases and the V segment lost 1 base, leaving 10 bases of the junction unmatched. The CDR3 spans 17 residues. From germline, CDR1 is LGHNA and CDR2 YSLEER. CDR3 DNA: TGCGCCAGCAGCCAAGTCGGGGTAGCGGGGGACGGAGAGACCCAGTACTTC. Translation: CASSQVGVAGDGETQYF.

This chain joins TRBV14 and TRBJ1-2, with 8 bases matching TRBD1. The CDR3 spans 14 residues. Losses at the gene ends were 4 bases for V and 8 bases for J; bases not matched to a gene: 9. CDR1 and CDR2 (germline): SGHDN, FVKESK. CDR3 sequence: CASSPRTGIRGYTF. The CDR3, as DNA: TGTGCCAGCAGCCCGCGGACAGGGATACGCGGCTACACCTTC.

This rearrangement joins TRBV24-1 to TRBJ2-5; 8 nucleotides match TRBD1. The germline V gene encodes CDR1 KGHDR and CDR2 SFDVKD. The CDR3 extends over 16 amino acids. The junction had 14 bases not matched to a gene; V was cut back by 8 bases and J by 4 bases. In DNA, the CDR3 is TGTGCCACCACCGCTGGACAGGGAGTTAACGGAGAGACCCAGTACTTC. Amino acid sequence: CATTAGQGVNGETQYF.

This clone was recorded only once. CDR3 sequence reads: CSVAMTFVYGYTF. DNA of the CDR3: TGCAGCGTTGCGATGACTTTCGTCTATGGCTACACCTTC. V and J are TRBV29-1 and TRBJ1-2; D gene ambiguous. There are 13 residues in the CDR3. Trimming took off 4 bases at V and 4 bases at J, with 13 bases between the two ends. The germline V gene has CDR1 SQVTM and CDR2 ANQGSEA.

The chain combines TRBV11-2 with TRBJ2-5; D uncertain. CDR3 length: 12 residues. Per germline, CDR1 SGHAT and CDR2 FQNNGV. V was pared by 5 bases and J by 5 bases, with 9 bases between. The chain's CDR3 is CASSARFETQYF. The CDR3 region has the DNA TGTGCCAGCAGCGCGCGTTTCGAGACCCAGTACTTC.

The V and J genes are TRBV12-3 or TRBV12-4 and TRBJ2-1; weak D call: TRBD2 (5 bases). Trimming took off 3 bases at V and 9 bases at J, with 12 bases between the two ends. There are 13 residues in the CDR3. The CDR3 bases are TGTGCCAGCAGTTTCTCGGCGGGCGCTGAGCAGTTCTTC. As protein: CASSFSAGAEQFF.

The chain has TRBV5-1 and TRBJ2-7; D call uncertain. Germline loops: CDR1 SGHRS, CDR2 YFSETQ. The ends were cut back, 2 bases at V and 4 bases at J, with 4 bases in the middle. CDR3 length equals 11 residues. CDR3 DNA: TGCGCCAGCAGCTTTTCTTACGAGCAGTACTTC. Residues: CASSFSYEQYF.

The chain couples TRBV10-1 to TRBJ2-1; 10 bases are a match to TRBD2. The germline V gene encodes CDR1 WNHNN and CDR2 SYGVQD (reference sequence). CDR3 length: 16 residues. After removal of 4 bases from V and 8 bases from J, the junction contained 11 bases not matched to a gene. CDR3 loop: CASSGHSGGLVDEQFF. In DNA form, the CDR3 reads TGCGCCAGCAGTGGACATAGCGGGGGGCTCGTCGATGAGCAGTTCTTC.

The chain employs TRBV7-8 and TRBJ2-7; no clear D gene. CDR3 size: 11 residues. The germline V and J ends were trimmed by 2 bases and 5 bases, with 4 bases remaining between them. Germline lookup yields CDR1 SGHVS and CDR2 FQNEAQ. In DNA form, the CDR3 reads TGTGCCAGCAGCTTATCGGACGAGCAGTACTTC. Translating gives CASSLSDEQYF.

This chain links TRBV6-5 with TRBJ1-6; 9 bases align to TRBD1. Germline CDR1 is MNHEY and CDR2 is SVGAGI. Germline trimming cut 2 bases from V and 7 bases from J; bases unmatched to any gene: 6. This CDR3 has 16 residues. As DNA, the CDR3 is TGTGCCAGCAGTTACGAACGTGGGACAGGGAATTCACCCCTCCACTTT. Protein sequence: CASSYERGTGNSPLHF.

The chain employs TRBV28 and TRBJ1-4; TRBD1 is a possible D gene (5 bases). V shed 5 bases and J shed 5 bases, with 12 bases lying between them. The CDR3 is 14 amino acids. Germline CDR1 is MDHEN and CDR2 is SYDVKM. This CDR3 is CASSLPGENEKLFF. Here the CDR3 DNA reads TGTGCCAGCAGTCTCCCGGGGGAGAATGAAAAACTGTTTTTT. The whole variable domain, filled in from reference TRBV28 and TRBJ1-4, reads DVKVTQSSRYLVKRTGEKVFLECVQDMDHENMFWYRQDPGLGLRLIYFSYDVKMKEKGDIPEGYSVSREKKERFSLILESASTNQTSMYLCASSLPGENEKLFFGSGTQLSVL.

CDR3 loop: CATSDSQEDTTDTQYF. Here the CDR3 DNA reads TGTGCCACCAGTGATTCACAGGAAGATACCACAGATACGCAGTATTTT. This sequence joins TRBV24-1 and TRBJ2-3; the D gene is possibly TRBD1 (5 bases). The CDR3 totals 16 residues. V gave up 2 bases and J gave up 2 bases, with 13 bases separating them. From germline, CDR1 is KGHDR and CDR2 SFDVKD.

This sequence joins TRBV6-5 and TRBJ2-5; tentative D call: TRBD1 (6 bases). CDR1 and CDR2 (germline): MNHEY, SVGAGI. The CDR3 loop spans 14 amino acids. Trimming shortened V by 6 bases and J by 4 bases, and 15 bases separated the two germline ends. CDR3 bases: TGTGCCAGCAGCGCCACAGGGTCCGGAGAGACCCAGTACTTC. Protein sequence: CASSATGSGETQYF.

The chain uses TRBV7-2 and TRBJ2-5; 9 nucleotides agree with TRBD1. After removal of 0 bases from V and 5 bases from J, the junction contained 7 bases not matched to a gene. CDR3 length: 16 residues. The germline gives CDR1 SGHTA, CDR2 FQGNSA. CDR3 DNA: TGTGCCAGCAGCTTAGCCCGGGACAGGGTGGGCGAGACCCAGTACTTC. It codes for CASSLARDRVGETQYF.